This TCR beta chain is drawn from a study of T cells in tuberculosis. General study findings and limits: Active tuberculosis patients had shorter CDR3-alpha; the beta difference was nonsignificant.

Specified time point: new active TB diagnosis, blood taken before or within 7 days of starting treatment. Active tuberculosis patients were new diagnoses, HIV-seronegative, South African, and aged 18 years or older. Trimming took 2 bases from V and 2 from J; bases not matched to a gene: 13. The CDR3 consists of 18 residues. Germline V gives CDR1 SGDLS, CDR2 YYNGEE. Of note for this clone: Antigen specificity is unknown.

The repertoire was sequenced with immunoSEQ multiplex PCR; TCRdb's copy has only in-frame clones and lacks some. The repertoire has over 30,000 clones, roughly 93% of them found once; the top ten carry 10% to 12%. The sample was PBMCs, taken at tuberculosis diagnosis. The genes are TRBV9 and TRBJ2-3; the match to TRBD2 covers 8 bases. The clonotype originates from an adult with tuberculosis. CDR3 coding DNA: TGTGCCAGCAGCGTTCTCCCTATTAGCGGGACCTTCACAGATACGCAGTATTTT. This encodes CASSVLPISGTFTDTQYF.